Following are 28 T cell receptor beta chains from one sample sequenced in a study of cytomegalovirus exposure and HLA in healthy donors. Vbeta (60) and Jbeta (13) primers were used in the PCR. Measured with immunoSEQ multiplex PCR; TCRdb has only the in-frame clones, and not every one. The table has approximately 100,000 clones, approximately 80% seen once. The specimen sequenced was PBMCs. Source of these receptors: a man between 60 and 75 years old in good health and CMV-seropositive.

The chain uses TRBV7-9 and TRBJ2-1; TRBD1 matches 8 bases. This CDR3 spans 14 amino acids. V was pared by 4 bases and J by 10 bases, with 9 bases of the junction left unmatched. CDR1 is SEHNR and CDR2 is FQNEAQ in the germline V gene (reference sequence). DNA for the CDR3: TGTGCCAGCAGCTCACCGACAGGGGCCAAGGAGCAGTTCTTC. Amino acid sequence: CASSSPTGAKEQFF.

The chain carries TRBV15 and TRBJ1-5; perhaps TRBD1 as D (6 bases). Germline CDR1 and CDR2: LNHNV and YYDKDF (reference sequence). The length of the CDR3 is 16 residues. V was clipped by 1 base and J by 0 bases, with 10 bases between them. In nucleotides, the CDR3 is TGTGCCACCAGCAGAGGAACAGGGTATAGCAATCAGCCCCAGCATTTT. Translated, it gives CATSRGTGYSNQPQHF. The variable domain in full, completed from reference TRBV15 and TRBJ1-5, reads DAMVIQNPRYQVTQFGKPVTLSCSQTLNHNVMYWYQQKSSQAPKLLFHYYDKDFNNEADTPDNFQSRRPNTSFCFLDIRSPGLGDTAMYLCATSRGTGYSNQPQHFGDGTRLSIL.

The V and J genes are TRBV6-5 and TRBJ1-2; weak D call: TRBD1 (5 bases). Between the trimmed V and J ends, which lost 7 bases and 3 bases, there was a span of 15 bases. Germline loops: CDR1 MNHEY, CDR2 SVGAGI. CDR3 length equals 14 residues. CDR3 region: CASTLAGLDYGYTF. For the CDR3, the DNA is TGTGCCAGCACCTTAGCAGGGCTCGACTATGGCTACACCTTC.

The rearrangement uses TRBV10-1 and TRBJ2-7; possible D gene TRBD1, 6 bases. This CDR3 comprises 15 residues. The germline gives CDR1 WNHNN, CDR2 SYGVQD (reference sequence). The V gene lost 3 bases and the J gene lost 4 bases, with 16 bases spanning the gap. For the CDR3, the DNA is TGCGCCAGCAGTGATGACAGGCACAAGCCATACGAGCAGTACTTC. Its protein is CASSDDRHKPYEQYF.

The chain is built from TRBV6-5 and TRBJ1-5; 7 bases match TRBD1. V lost 8 bases and J lost 3; bases outside the gene matches: 4. The CDR3 has 13 amino acids. Looked up from germline, CDR1 is MNHEY and CDR2 is SVGAGI. The CDR3 region has the DNA TGTGCCAGCTGGGGACAGCCCAATCAGCCCCAGCATTTT. Its translation: CASWGQPNQPQHF.

The rearrangement uses TRBV27 and TRBJ2-5, with 13 bases lining up with TRBD2. CDR3 size: 16 residues. Germline V gene data show CDR1 as MNHEY and CDR2 as SMNVEV (reference sequence). V gave up 5 bases and J gave up 5 bases; unmatched junction bases: 8. The CDR3 loop reads CASSGLLAGGHETQYF. Written as DNA, the CDR3 is TGTGCCAGCAGTGGGCTACTAGCGGGGGGGCACGAGACCCAGTACTTC.

The J gene is TRBJ1-2, the V gene TRBV18; no clear D gene. Germline CDR1 reads KGHSH; CDR2 reads LQKENI. This CDR3 contains 14 residues. The germline V and J ends were trimmed by 1 base and 6 bases, with 12 bases remaining between them. CDR3 nucleotides: TGTGCCAGCTCACCACTCGGGGAACCCAATGGCTACACCTTC. This gives the protein CASSPLGEPNGYTF.

The V call is TRBV5-5, the J call TRBJ2-5; possible D gene TRBD2, 5 bases. The CDR3 spans 16 residues. Deletions cut 0 bases from V and 4 bases from J, with 16 bases between. Per germline, CDR1 SGHKS and CDR2 YYEKEE (reference sequence). CDR3 sequence: CASSLAPPRVRETQYF. The CDR3 bases are TGTGCCAGCAGCTTGGCCCCCCCGAGGGTGAGAGAGACCCAGTACTTC. Complete variable domain (other parts from reference TRBV5-5 and TRBJ2-5): DAGVTQSPTHLIKTRGQQVTLRCSPISGHKSVSWYQQVLGQGPQFIFQYYEKEERGRGNFPDRFSARQFPNYSSELNVNALLLGDSALYLCASSLAPPRVRETQYFGPGTRLLVL.

V is TRBV6-6 and J is TRBJ2-1, with 9 bases identical to TRBD2. J lost 6 bases, V lost 2 bases, and 5 bases had no gene match. CDR3 length: 15 amino acids. CDR1 is MNHNY and CDR2 is SVGAGI in the germline V gene (reference sequence). The CDR3 is CASSYLSGGPNEQFF. The CDR3 DNA follows: TGTGCCAGCAGTTACCTAAGCGGGGGGCCCAATGAGCAGTTCTTC.

V usage is TRBV14 and J usage is TRBJ1-1; D not certain. CDR1 is SGHDN and CDR2 is FVKESK in the germline V gene. V was clipped by 4 bases and J by 0 bases, with 6 bases between them. The CDR3 has 13 residues. The CDR3 coding sequence is TGTGCCAGCAGCCTAAATGTGAACACTGAAGCTTTCTTT. Translation: CASSLNVNTEAFF.

The V gene is TRBV6-5, the J gene TRBJ1-2; the D gene is possibly TRBD1 (5 bases). The germline gives CDR1 MNHEY, CDR2 SVGAGI. Trimming took 0 bases from V and 4 from J, leaving 9 bases between them. This CDR3 is built from 14 residues. The CDR3 region has the DNA TGTGCCAGCAGTTACTCTATGGGACTCTATGGCTACACCTTC. This codes for CASSYSMGLYGYTF.

J is TRBJ1-5 and V is TRBV9; TRBD1 aligns across 9 bases. V gave up 0 bases and J gave up 6 bases; unmatched junction bases: 4. The CDR3 covers 15 residues. From germline, CDR1 is SGDLS and CDR2 YYNGEE. CDR3 in DNA: TGTGCCAGCAGCGTAGGGACAGGGGTGGGTCAGCCCCAGCATTTT. Translated: CASSVGTGVGQPQHF.

The chain joins TRBV2 to TRBJ1-4; tentative D call: TRBD1 (6 bases). V lost 6 bases and J 8 bases, leaving 16 bases between the germline ends. Germline V gene lookup returns CDR1 SNHLY and CDR2 FYNNEI. The CDR3 sequence is 14 residues long. The CDR3 region has the DNA TGTGCCAGCAGCACTACAGGGTTAGGAGAAAAACTGTTTTTT. Amino acids: CASSTTGLGEKLFF.

This chain joins TRBV29-1 and TRBJ2-7, with 10 bases identical to TRBD1. The V and J ends lost 4 bases and 2 bases, in that order; junction bases with no gene match: 2. The CDR3 extends over 13 amino acids. Germline V gene sequence: CDR1 SQVTM, CDR2 ANQGSEA. The CDR3 nucleotides read TGCAGCGTTGCCGGGACAGGGGCCTACGAGCAGTACTTC. Its protein product is CSVAGTGAYEQYF.

The chain combines TRBV7-2 with TRBJ2-3, with TRBD2 matching over 7 bases. The germline V gene has CDR1 SGHTA and CDR2 FQGNSA. V shed 1 base and J 8 bases; nucleotides not matched to a gene: 6. The CDR3 contains 14 residues. The CDR3 DNA is TGTGCCAGCAGCTTAGTTGCGGGGGAGGCTACGCAGTATTTT. Translation gives CASSLVAGEATQYF.

The chain links TRBV9 to TRBJ1-1; 10 bases agree with TRBD1. Unmatched junction bases numbered 5, after V lost 3 bases and J lost 6 bases. CDR3 length: 14 residues. CDR1 SGDLS and CDR2 YYNGEE come from the germline V gene. In DNA, the CDR3 is TGTGCCAGCAGCGGGACAGGGGGGCGCCCTGAAGCTTTCTTT. The encoded protein is CASSGTGGRPEAFF.

Points on this clone: An end of the junction does not agree with germline; a read error may underlie this. The chain has TRBV29-1 and TRBJ1-2; D ambiguous. Germline CDR1 and CDR2: SQVTM and ANQGSEA. The CDR3 has 11 amino acids. The CDR3 here is CSVEGMAPAAF. CDR3 in DNA: TGCAGCGTTGAAGGTATGGCTCCGGCGGCCTTC.

This clone was seen once. V is TRBV6-5 and J is TRBJ1-1; D not resolved. Germline-derived CDR1 and CDR2 are MNHEY and SVGAGI. The CDR3 has 13 amino acids. The V gene lost 5 bases and the J gene lost 4 bases, with 11 bases spanning the gap. Here the CDR3 DNA reads TGTGCCAGCAGTAACACAGTTCTCACTGAAGCTTTCTTT. Translating it yields CASSNTVLTEAFF.

The table lists this clone with a count of one. This chain links TRBV7-2 with TRBJ2-3; TRBD2 matches 10 bases. Germline V lookup: CDR1 SGHTA, CDR2 FQGNSA. The V segment lost 6 bases and the J segment 4 bases; nucleotides outside the gene matches: 7. The CDR3 has 15 amino acids. CDR3 DNA: TGTGCCAGCAGTCTACTAGCGGGGAGTGCAGATACGCAGTATTTT. Residues: CASSLLAGSADTQYF.

The rearrangement links TRBV29-1 to TRBJ1-1; D is possibly TRBD1 (6 bases). The CDR3 runs 14 residues. Germline lookup yields CDR1 SQVTM and CDR2 ANQGSEA. Trimming took 4 bases from V and 5 from J, leaving 17 bases between them. CDR3 residues: CSVAPPEQGTEAFF. The CDR3 nucleotides are TGCAGCGTTGCGCCCCCCGAACAGGGAACTGAAGCTTTCTTT.

J is TRBJ2-7 and V is TRBV6-5; 7 bases map to TRBD1. The length of the CDR3 is 13 residues. Losses at the gene ends were 8 bases for V and 3 bases for J; bases not matched to a gene: 7. Germline V lookup: CDR1 MNHEY, CDR2 SVGAGI. CDR3 sequence reads: CASRRTGYYEQYF. As DNA, the CDR3 is TGTGCCAGCCGCAGGACAGGATACTACGAGCAGTACTTC.

This clone has only one observation. The rearrangement links TRBV6-1 to TRBJ1-5; D not certain. CDR3 length equals 15 residues. CDR1 is MNHNS, CDR2 SASEGT, per germline. Between the trimmed V and J ends, which lost 7 bases and 5 bases, there was a span of 18 bases. The CDR3 loop reads CASTSTWSRDQPQHF. The CDR3 nucleotides read TGTGCCAGCACTAGCACGTGGAGTCGGGATCAGCCCCAGCATTTT.

The rearrangement links TRBV4-1 to TRBJ2-1; 8 nucleotides match TRBD2. The V gene end was trimmed by 0 bases and the J gene end by 4 bases; junction bases not matched to a gene: 8. The CDR3 runs to 17 residues. The V gene's germline CDR1 is MGHRA and CDR2 YSYEKL. CDR3 amino acids: CASSQDSAGGLYNEQFF. The CDR3 bases are TGCGCCAGCAGCCAAGATTCCGCGGGGGGCCTATACAATGAGCAGTTCTTC.

The rearrangement uses TRBV7-9 and TRBJ2-7; 8 positions agree with TRBD2. The germline CDR1 and CDR2 sequences are SEHNR and FQNEAQ (reference sequence). The CDR3 consists of 14 residues. The V segment lost 8 bases and the J segment 2 bases; nucleotides outside the gene matches: 8. CDR3 nucleotide sequence: TGTGCCAGCCTCCCCGGGGGGGTCGCCTACGAGCAGTACTTC. Its translation is CASLPGGVAYEQYF.

This chain links TRBV5-1 with TRBJ2-1, with 10 bases lining up with TRBD2. V shed 0 bases, J shed 2 bases, and the junction held 2 bases outside the gene matches. CDR1 and CDR2 from the germline V gene are SGHRS and YFSETQ. The CDR3 loop spans 16 amino acids. The CDR3 DNA sequence: TGCGCCAGCAGCTTGGTAGCGGGGGGACCCTACAATGAGCAGTTCTTC. It is translated as CASSLVAGGPYNEQFF.

This chain links TRBV9 with TRBJ2-2, with 12 positions matching TRBD2. V lost 3 bases, J lost 5 bases, and 8 bases stayed unmatched. The CDR3 has 17 residues. The germline CDR1 and CDR2 sequences are SGDLS and YYNGEE. In DNA form, the CDR3 reads TGTGCCAGCAGCGCCCTAGCGGGGGGGCCGGGAACCGGGGAGCTGTTTTTT. This gives the protein CASSALAGGPGTGELFF.

The chain links TRBV27 to TRBJ1-2; D possibly corresponds to TRBD1 (6 bases). The CDR3 is 17 amino acids. Germline-derived CDR1 and CDR2 are MNHEY and SMNVEV (reference sequence). The V and J ends lost 3 bases and 2 bases respectively, with 19 bases between them. The CDR3 loop reads CASSFKGTRYANYGYTF. CDR3 DNA sequence: TGTGCCAGCAGTTTTAAGGGGACACGATACGCCAACTATGGCTACACCTTC.

This clone was counted once. The gene calls are TRBV19 and TRBJ2-1; maybe TRBD2 (6 bases). CDR3 length: 15 amino acids. V was cut by 1 base and J by 9 bases, with 16 bases left in between. From germline, CDR1 is LNHDA and CDR2 SQIVND (reference sequence). The CDR3 DNA follows: TGTGCCAGTAGTATAGTTGGGACTCCCATTGGTGAGCAGTTCTTC. Residues: CASSIVGTPIGEQFF.